This passage covers 2 T cell receptor beta chains from one sample sequenced in a study of CD8 T cells in ankylosing spondylitis. From the 5' RACE reads, TCRdb called clonotypes with MiXCR, one entry per CDR3 protein. This sample has approximately 240,000 distinct CDR3 sequences, with roughly a tenth found just once. Input material: blood, either unsorted or a sorted T cell fraction (not recorded which). These receptors all stem from a male donor with ankylosing spondylitis or in good health (not recorded which).

This clonotype has at least ten counts. The J gene is TRBJ2-2, the V gene TRBV6-1, with unresolved D. The CDR3 loop spans 17 amino acids. Germline CDR1 reads MNHNS; CDR2 reads SASEGT. V was trimmed by 6 bases and J by 0 bases, leaving 17 bases between them. In nucleotides, the CDR3 is TGTGCCAGCAGCCCCCTGGTAGCTGTGACGAACACCGGGGAGCTGTTTTTT. This sequence encodes CASSPLVAVTNTGELFF.

This clonotype has a count of ten or more. The chain uses TRBV30 and TRBJ2-1, with D possibly called TRBD1 or TRBD2 (5 bases each). This CDR3 spans 13 amino acids. Trimming left V 3 bases short and J 6 bases short, with 12 bases between. Germline V CDR1 and CDR2: GTSNPN, SVGIG (reference sequence). CDR3 nucleotides: TGTGCCTGGAGGTCCCCGGGGACCAATGAGCAGTTCTTC. As protein: CAWRSPGTNEQFF. Full variable domain (rest looked up from reference TRBV30 and TRBJ2-1): SQTIHQWPATLVQPVGSPLSLECTVEGTSNPNLYWYRQAAGRGLQLLFYSVGIGQISSEVPQNLSASRPQDRQFILSSKKLLLSDSGFYLCAWRSPGTNEQFFGPGTRLTVL.